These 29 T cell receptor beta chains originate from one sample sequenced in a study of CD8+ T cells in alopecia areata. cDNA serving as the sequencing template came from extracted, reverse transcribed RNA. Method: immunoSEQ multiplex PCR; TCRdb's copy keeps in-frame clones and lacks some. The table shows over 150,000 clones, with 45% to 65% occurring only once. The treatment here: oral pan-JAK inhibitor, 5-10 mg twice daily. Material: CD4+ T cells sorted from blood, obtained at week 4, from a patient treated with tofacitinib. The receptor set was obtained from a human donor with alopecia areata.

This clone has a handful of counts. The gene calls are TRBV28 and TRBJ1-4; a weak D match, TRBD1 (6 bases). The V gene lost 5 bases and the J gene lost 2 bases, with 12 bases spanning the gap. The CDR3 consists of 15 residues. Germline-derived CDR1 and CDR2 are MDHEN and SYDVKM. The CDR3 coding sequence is TGTGCCAGCAGTCCGCCCCAGGGGACTAATGAAAAACTGTTTTTT. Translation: CASSPPQGTNEKLFF.

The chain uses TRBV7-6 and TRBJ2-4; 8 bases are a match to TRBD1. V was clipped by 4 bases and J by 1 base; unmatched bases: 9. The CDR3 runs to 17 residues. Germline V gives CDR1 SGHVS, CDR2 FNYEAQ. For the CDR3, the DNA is TGTGCCAGCAGCTGGCCGACAGGGGATGCGGCCAAAAACATTCAGTACTTC. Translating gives CASSWPTGDAAKNIQYF. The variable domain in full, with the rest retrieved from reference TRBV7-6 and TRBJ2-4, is GAGVSQSPRYKVTKRGQDVALRCDPISGHVSLYWYRQALGQGPEFLTYFNYEAQQDKSGLPNDRFSAERPEGSISTLTIQRTEQRDSAMYRCASSWPTGDAAKNIQYFGAGTRLSVL.

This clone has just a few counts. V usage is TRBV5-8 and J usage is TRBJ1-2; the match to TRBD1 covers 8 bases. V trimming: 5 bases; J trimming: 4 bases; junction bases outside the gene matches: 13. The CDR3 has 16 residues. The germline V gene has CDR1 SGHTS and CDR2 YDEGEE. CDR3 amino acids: CASRRTGQFVLYGYTF. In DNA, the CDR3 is TGTGCCAGCAGAAGGACAGGGCAATTTGTTCTCTATGGCTACACCTTC.

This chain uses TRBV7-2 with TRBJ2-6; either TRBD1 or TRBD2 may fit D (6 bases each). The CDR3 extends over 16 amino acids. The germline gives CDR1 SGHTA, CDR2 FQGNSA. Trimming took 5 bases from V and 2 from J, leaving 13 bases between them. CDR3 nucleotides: TGTGCCAGCAGCGCACCGAGGGGGGCTGGGGCCAACGTCCTGACTTTC. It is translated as CASSAPRGAGANVLTF.

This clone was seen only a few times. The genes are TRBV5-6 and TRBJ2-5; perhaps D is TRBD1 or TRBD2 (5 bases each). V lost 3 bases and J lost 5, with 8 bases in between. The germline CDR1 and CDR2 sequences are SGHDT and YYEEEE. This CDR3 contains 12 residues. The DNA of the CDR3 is TGTGCCAGCAGCTGGGGGAGCGAGACCCAGTACTTC. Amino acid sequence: CASSWGSETQYF.

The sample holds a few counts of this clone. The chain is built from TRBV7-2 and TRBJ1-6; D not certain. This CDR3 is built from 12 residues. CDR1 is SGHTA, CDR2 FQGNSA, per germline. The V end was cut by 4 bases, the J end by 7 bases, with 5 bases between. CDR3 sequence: CASSSRNSPLHF. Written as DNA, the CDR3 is TGTGCCAGCAGCTCCCGAAATTCACCCCTCCACTTT.

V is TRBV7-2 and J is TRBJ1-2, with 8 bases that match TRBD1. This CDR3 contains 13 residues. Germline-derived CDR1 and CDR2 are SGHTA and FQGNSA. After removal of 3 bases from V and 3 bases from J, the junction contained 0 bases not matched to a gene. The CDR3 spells CASSLTGDYGYTF. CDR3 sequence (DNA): TGTGCCAGCAGCTTGACAGGGGACTATGGCTACACCTTC.

CDR3 DNA: TGCGCCAGCAGCCCCACATTGGAGATCTACGAGCAGTACTTC. This translates into CASSPTLEIYEQYF. The rearrangement links TRBV5-1 to TRBJ2-7; unclear D gene. The length of the CDR3 is 14 residues. V lost 4 bases, J lost 3 bases, and 14 bases lay in between. Per germline, CDR1 SGHRS and CDR2 YFSETQ. Based on the CDR3 plus reference TRBV5-1 and TRBJ2-7, the full variable domain is KAGVTQTPRYLIKTRGQQVTLSCSPISGHRSVSWYQQTPGQGLQFLFEYFSETQRNKGNFPGRFSGRQFSNSRSEMNVSTLELGDSALYLCASSPTLEIYEQYFGPGTRLTVT.

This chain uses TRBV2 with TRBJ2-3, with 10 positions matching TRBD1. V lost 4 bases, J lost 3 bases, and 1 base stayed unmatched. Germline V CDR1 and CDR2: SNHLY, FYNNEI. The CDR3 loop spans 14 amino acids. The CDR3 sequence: CASSVGQGTDTQYF. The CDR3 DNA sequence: TGTGCCAGCAGTGTGGGACAGGGGACAGATACGCAGTATTTT.

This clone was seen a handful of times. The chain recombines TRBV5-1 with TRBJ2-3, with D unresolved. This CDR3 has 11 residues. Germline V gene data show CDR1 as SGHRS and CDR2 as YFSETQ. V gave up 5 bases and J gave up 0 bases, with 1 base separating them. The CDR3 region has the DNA TGCGCCAGCAGAAGCACAGATACGCAGTATTTT. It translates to CASRSTDTQYF.

In nucleotides, the CDR3 is TGTGCCATCGCGTCGGGGGGGAACTACGAGCAGTACTTC. It codes for CAIASGGNYEQYF. This chain links TRBV10-3 with TRBJ2-5; 8 bases line up with TRBD2. The last part of the DNA fits TRBJ2-7 better; the J call may be wrong. The CDR3 consists of 13 residues. Germline CDR1 ENHRY, CDR2 SYGVKD.

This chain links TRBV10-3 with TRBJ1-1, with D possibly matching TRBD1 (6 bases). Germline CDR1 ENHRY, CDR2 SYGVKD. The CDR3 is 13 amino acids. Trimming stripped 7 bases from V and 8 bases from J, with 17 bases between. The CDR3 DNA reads TGTGCCATCACGAGGGAACCAGGGGCCGAAGCTTTCTTT. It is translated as CAITREPGAEAFF.

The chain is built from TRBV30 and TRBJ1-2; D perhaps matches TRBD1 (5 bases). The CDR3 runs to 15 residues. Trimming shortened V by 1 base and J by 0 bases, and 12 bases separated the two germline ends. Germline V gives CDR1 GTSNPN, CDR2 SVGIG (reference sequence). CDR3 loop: CAWSAWGRANYGYTF. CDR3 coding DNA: TGTGCCTGGAGTGCATGGGGCAGGGCTAACTATGGCTACACCTTC.

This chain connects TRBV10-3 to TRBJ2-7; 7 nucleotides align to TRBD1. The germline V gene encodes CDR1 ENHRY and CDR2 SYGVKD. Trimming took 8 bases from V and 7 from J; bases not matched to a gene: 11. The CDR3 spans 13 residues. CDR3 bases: TGTGCCATCTCGGGTACCTCAGGGGGAGAGCAGTACTTC. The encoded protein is CAISGTSGGEQYF.

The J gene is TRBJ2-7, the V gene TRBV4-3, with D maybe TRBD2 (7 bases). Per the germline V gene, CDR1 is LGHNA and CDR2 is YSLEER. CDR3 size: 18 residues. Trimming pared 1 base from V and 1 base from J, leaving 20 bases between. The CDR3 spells CASSQGIPAGGTSYEQYF. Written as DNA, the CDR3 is TGCGCCAGCAGCCAAGGAATTCCCGCCGGGGGGACATCCTACGAGCAGTACTTC.

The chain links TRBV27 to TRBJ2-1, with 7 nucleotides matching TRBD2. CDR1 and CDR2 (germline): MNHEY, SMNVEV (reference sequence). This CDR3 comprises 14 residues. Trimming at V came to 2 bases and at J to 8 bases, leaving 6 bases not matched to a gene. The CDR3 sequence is CASSLAQGGDEQFF. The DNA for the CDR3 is TGTGCCAGCAGTTTAGCCCAGGGAGGGGATGAGCAGTTCTTC.

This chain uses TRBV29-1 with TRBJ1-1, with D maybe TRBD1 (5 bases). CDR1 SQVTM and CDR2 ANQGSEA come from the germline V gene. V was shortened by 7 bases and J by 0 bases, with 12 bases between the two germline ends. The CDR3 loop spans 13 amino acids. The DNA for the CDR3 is TGCAGCGGAACCGGGACGTTGAACACTGAAGCTTTCTTT. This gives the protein CSGTGTLNTEAFF.

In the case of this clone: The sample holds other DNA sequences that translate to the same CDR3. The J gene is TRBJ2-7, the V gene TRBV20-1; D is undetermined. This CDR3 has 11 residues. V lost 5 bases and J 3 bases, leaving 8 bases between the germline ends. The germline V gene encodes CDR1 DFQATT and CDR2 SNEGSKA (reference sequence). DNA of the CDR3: TGCAGTGCTCCCACTGGCTACGAGCAGTACTTC. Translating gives CSAPTGYEQYF.

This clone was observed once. The CDR3 coding sequence is TGTGCCAGCCGTCGGGACCATCGGTACGAGCAGTACTTC. Its translation is CASRRDHRYEQYF. The chain is built from TRBV6-5 and TRBJ2-7; D may correspond to TRBD1 or TRBD2 (5 bases each). Trimming removed 8 bases from V and 4 bases from J, with 15 bases in between. This CDR3 region has 13 residues. Looked up from germline, CDR1 is MNHEY and CDR2 is SVGAGI.

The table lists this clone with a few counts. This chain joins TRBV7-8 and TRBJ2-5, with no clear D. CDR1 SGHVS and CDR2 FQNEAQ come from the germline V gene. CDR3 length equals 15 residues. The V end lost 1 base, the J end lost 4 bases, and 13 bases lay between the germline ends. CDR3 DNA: TGTGCCAGCAGCTTAGTACGGTTCTTAGGAGAGACCCAGTACTTC. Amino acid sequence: CASSLVRFLGETQYF. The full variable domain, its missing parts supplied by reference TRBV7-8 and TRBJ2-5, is GAGVSQSPRYKVAKRGQDVALRCDPISGHVSLFWYQQALGQGPEFLTYFQNEAQLDKSGLPSDRFFAERPEGSVSTLKIQRTQQEDSAVYLCASSLVRFLGETQYFGPGTRLLVL.

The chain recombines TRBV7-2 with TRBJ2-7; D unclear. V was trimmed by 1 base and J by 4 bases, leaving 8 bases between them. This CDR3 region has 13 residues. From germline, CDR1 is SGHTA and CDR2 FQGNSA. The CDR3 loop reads CASSLEHRYEQYF. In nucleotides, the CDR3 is TGTGCCAGCAGCTTAGAGCACAGATACGAGCAGTACTTC.

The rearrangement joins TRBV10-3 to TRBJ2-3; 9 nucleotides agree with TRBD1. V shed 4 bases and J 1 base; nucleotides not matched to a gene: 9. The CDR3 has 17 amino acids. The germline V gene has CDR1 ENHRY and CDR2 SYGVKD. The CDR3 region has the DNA TGTGCCATCAGTGGGAACCCGGGACAGGGCCGCACAGATACGCAGTATTTT. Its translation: CAISGNPGQGRTDTQYF.

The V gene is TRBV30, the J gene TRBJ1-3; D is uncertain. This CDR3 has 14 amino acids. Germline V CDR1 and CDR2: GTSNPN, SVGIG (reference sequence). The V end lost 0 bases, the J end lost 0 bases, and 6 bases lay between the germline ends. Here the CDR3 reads CAWSVSVSGNTIYF. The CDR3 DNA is TGTGCCTGGAGTGTATCTGTCTCTGGAAACACCATATATTTT.

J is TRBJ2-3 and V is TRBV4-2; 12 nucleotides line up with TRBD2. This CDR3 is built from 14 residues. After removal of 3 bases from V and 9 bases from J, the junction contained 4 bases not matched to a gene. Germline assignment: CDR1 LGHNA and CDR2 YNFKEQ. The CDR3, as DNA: TGTGCCAGCAGCCAGCCCACTAGCGGGGGGACGCAGTATTTT. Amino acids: CASSQPTSGGTQYF.

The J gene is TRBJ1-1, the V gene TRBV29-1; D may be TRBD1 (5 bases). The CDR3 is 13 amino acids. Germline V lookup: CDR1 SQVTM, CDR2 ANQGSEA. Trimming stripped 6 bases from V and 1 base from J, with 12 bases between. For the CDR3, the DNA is TGCAGCGTCCCCGGGGGTGGGAACACTGAAGCTTTCTTT. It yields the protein CSVPGGGNTEAFF.

The CDR3 is CASSLVAGHEQFF. The CDR3 bases are TGTGCCAGCAGCTTGGTGGCAGGGCATGAGCAGTTCTTC. The rearrangement links TRBV5-4 to TRBJ2-1; D may be TRBD1 (5 bases). The CDR3 has 13 amino acids. Germline values: CDR1 SGHNT, CDR2 YYREEE (reference sequence). V gave up 0 bases and J gave up 8 bases, with 9 bases separating them.

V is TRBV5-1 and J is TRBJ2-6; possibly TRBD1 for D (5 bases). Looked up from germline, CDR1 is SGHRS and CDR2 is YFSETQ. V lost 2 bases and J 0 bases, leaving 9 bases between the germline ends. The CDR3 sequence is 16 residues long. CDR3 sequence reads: CASSFTGSSGANVLTF. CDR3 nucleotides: TGCGCCAGCAGCTTTACAGGAAGCTCTGGGGCCAACGTCCTGACTTTC.

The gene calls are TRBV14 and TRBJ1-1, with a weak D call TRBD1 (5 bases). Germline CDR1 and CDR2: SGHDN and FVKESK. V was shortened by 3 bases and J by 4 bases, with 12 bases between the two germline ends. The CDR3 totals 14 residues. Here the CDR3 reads CASSHLTAGTEAFF. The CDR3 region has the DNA TGTGCCAGCAGCCACTTGACAGCGGGCACTGAAGCTTTCTTT.

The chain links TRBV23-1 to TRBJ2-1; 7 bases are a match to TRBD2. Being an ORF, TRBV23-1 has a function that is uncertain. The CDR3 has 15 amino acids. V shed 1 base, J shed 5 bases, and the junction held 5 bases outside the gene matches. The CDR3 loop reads CASSQLRLADNEQFF. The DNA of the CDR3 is TGCGCCAGCAGTCAATTGCGACTAGCAGACAATGAGCAGTTCTTC.